This T cell receptor beta chain comes out of a study of blood T cells in healthy people across ages. About the research overall: Using template switching, researchers captured about one barcoded beta molecule for each two T cells.

Total RNA extracted from each sample amounted to at least 5.5 micrograms. There are a few counts of this clonotype. Next came a second PCR, run for about 6 to 12 cycles, which used a sample-barcoded 5' primer along with a J-beta primer mix. Each CDR3 protein gets one entry after TCRdb re-called the 5' RACE reads with MiXCR. Of some 290,000 distinct CDR3 sequences listed, roughly 29% are singletons. This CDR3 contains 15 residues. Germline V gene sequence: CDR1 MDHEN, CDR2 SYDVKM. V gene TRBV28 combines with J gene TRBJ2-5; 7 positions match TRBD2. The J call may be in error: the DNA end matches TRBJ2-1 better. Sequenced sample: blood. This receptor was taken from a woman between 70 and 85 years old in good health. The CDR3 protein is CASSFSGGSPNEQFF. CDR3 nucleotides: TGTGCCAGCAGCTTCTCTGGCGGGAGCCCAAATGAGCAGTTCTTC.